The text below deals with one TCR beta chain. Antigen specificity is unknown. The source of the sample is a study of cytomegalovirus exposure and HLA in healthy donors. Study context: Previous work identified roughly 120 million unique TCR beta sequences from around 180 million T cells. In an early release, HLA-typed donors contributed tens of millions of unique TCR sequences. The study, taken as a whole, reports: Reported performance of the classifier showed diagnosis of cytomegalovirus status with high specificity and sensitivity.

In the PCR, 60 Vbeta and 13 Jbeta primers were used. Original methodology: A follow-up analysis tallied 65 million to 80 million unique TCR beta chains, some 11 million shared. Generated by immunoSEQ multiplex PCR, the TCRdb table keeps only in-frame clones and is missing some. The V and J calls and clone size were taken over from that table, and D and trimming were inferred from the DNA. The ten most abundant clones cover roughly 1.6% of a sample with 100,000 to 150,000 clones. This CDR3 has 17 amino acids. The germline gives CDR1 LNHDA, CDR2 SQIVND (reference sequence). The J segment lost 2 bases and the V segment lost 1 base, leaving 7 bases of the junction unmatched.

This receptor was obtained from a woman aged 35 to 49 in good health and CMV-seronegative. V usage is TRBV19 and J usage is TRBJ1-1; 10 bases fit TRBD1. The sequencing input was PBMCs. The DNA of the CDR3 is TGTGCCAGTAGTATAGCCGACAGGGGGCAGAGAAACACTGAAGCTTTCTTT. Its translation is CASSIADRGQRNTEAFF. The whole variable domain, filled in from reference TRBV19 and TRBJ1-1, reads DGGITQSPKYLFRKEGQNVTLSCEQNLNHDAMYWYRQDPGQGLRLIYYSQIVNDFQKGDIAEGYSVSREKKESFPLTVTSAQKNPTAFYLCASSIADRGQRNTEAFFGQGTRLTVV.